Each of the 14 T cell receptor beta chains below was sequenced from the same sample in a study of identifying expanded T cells in peripheral blood. Sequencing used immunoSEQ multiplex PCR; TCRdb keeps in-frame clones, though not all of them. Of over 100,000 clones in the sample, approximately 88% were seen once. Sequencing was done on a sample of blood. The receptor source for this set is a person aged 18-70 years in good health.

The chain is built from TRBV19 and TRBJ1-1; no definite D call. Germline CDR1 LNHDA, CDR2 SQIVND (reference sequence). V was clipped by 7 bases and J by 0 bases, with 15 bases between them. This CDR3 is built from 15 residues. CDR3 in DNA: TGTGCCAGTAACGATAGGCGGCAGCTGAACACTGAAGCTTTCTTT. The encoded protein is CASNDRRQLNTEAFF.

The CDR3 region is CASSYQAATAYEQYF. The CDR3 DNA reads TGTGCCAGCAGTTACCAGGCAGCCACCGCCTACGAGCAGTACTTC. V and J are TRBV6-6 and TRBJ2-7; D not resolved. CDR1 MNHNY and CDR2 SVGAGI come from the germline V gene (reference sequence). V lost 2 bases and J 2 bases, leaving 13 bases between the germline ends. The CDR3 has 15 residues.

The rearrangement links TRBV9 to TRBJ1-3; D ambiguous. From germline, CDR1 is SGDLS and CDR2 YYNGEE. This CDR3 contains 14 residues. V was clipped by 2 bases and J by 3 bases, with 9 bases between them. The CDR3 region has the DNA TGTGCCAGCAGCGTTTCCAAAGGTGGAAACACCATATATTTT. It yields the protein CASSVSKGGNTIYF.

The genes are TRBV10-1 and TRBJ1-2; tentative D call: TRBD1 (5 bases). Looked up from germline, CDR1 is WNHNN and CDR2 is SYGVQD (reference sequence). Deletions cut 4 bases from V and 8 bases from J, with 17 bases between. The CDR3 consists of 14 residues. The CDR3 reads CASSGGTAPFGYTF. The CDR3, as DNA: TGCGCCAGCAGTGGAGGGACTGCTCCGTTCGGCTACACCTTC.

The chain couples TRBV7-3 to TRBJ1-1; D gene ambiguous. Germline lookup yields CDR1 SGHTA and CDR2 FQGTGA. The CDR3 is 15 amino acids. V dropped 0 bases and J dropped 0 bases, with 8 bases sitting between them. This chain's CDR3 is CASSLTPAVNTEAFF. In nucleotides, the CDR3 is TGTGCCAGCAGCTTAACGCCTGCGGTGAACACTGAAGCTTTCTTT.

This clone was observed a single time. The V call is TRBV5-1, the J call TRBJ1-3; possibly TRBD1 for D (5 bases). Germline V gives CDR1 SGHRS, CDR2 YFSETQ. V was cut by 5 bases and J by 3 bases, with 9 bases left in between. This CDR3 contains 13 residues. The CDR3 loop is CASSSGYGNTIYF. CDR3 nucleotides: TGCGCCAGCAGTTCAGGGTATGGAAACACCATATATTTT. The full variable domain, rest sourced from reference TRBV5-1 and TRBJ1-3, is KAGVTQTPRYLIKTRGQQVTLSCSPISGHRSVSWYQQTPGQGLQFLFEYFSETQRNKGNFPGRFSGRQFSNSRSEMNVSTLELGDSALYLCASSSGYGNTIYFGEGSWLTVV.

The chain is built from TRBV2 and TRBJ2-2; D might be TRBD1 (6 bases). Germline-derived CDR1 and CDR2 are SNHLY and FYNNEI. The length of the CDR3 is 15 residues. V was clipped by 3 bases and J by 6 bases, with 14 bases between them. The CDR3 sequence is CASSDRLAGAGELFF. The CDR3 bases are TGTGCCAGCAGTGATAGGCTGGCAGGGGCCGGGGAGCTGTTTTTT.

This clone was counted a few times. V usage is TRBV14 and J usage is TRBJ1-2; D unclear. The CDR3 length is 12 residues. In germline, CDR1 is SGHDN, CDR2 FVKESK. V lost 2 bases and J 5 bases, leaving 6 bases between the germline ends. CDR3 nucleotides: TGTGCCAGCAGCCAATCTGGGTATGGCTACACCTTC. This sequence encodes CASSQSGYGYTF.

CDR3 sequence: CASSFDYEQYF. DNA of the CDR3: TGTGCCAGCAGTTTCGACTATGAGCAGTACTTC. The V gene is TRBV6-6, the J gene TRBJ2-7, with D perhaps matching TRBD2 (5 bases). This CDR3 contains 11 residues. Germline V CDR1 and CDR2: MNHNY, SVGAGI (reference sequence). The V and J ends lost 4 bases and 7 bases respectively, with 8 bases between them.

This clone was seen just once. The rearrangement joins TRBV18 to TRBJ2-1; D is ambiguous. The CDR3 totals 15 residues. CDR1 KGHSH and CDR2 LQKENI come from the germline V gene. The ends were cut back, 2 bases at V and 2 bases at J, with 10 bases in the middle. CDR3: CASSPDSSPYNEQFF. In DNA form, the CDR3 reads TGTGCCAGCTCACCAGATAGTTCCCCCTACAATGAGCAGTTCTTC.

The chain employs TRBV28 and TRBJ1-4; a possible D gene is TRBD1 (5 bases). V lost 2 bases and J lost 2, with 9 bases in between. CDR1 MDHEN and CDR2 SYDVKM come from the germline V gene. This CDR3 comprises 15 residues. The CDR3 reads CASSLGGTTNEKLFF. The CDR3 DNA is TGTGCCAGCAGTTTAGGGGGGACCACTAATGAAAAACTGTTTTTT.

The gene calls are TRBV9 and TRBJ1-1; unclear D gene. V shed 0 bases and J shed 0 bases, with 6 bases lying between them. Germline loops: CDR1 SGDLS, CDR2 YYNGEE. CDR3 length equals 14 residues. CDR3 nucleotides: TGTGCCAGCAGCGTAGCCAGCATGAACACTGAAGCTTTCTTT. This sequence encodes CASSVASMNTEAFF.

The J gene is TRBJ1-5, the V gene TRBV19; no firm D call. V was trimmed by 0 bases and J by 1 base, leaving 4 bases between them. Germline assignment: CDR1 LNHDA and CDR2 SQIVND (reference sequence). The CDR3 extends over 14 amino acids. The chain's CDR3 is CASSIEESNQPQHF. For the CDR3, the DNA is TGTGCCAGTAGTATAGAAGAAAGCAATCAGCCCCAGCATTTT.

In this sample, this clone turned up once. V gene TRBV2 combines with J gene TRBJ1-2; TRBD1 aligns across 9 bases. This CDR3 is 17 amino acids long. Germline V CDR1 and CDR2: SNHLY, FYNNEI. The V gene end was trimmed by 2 bases and the J gene end by 3 bases; junction bases not matched to a gene: 10. CDR3 sequence (DNA): TGTGCCAGCAGTGAATACCACTGGGGACAGGGCTACTATGGCTACACCTTC. Translated, it gives CASSEYHWGQGYYGYTF.